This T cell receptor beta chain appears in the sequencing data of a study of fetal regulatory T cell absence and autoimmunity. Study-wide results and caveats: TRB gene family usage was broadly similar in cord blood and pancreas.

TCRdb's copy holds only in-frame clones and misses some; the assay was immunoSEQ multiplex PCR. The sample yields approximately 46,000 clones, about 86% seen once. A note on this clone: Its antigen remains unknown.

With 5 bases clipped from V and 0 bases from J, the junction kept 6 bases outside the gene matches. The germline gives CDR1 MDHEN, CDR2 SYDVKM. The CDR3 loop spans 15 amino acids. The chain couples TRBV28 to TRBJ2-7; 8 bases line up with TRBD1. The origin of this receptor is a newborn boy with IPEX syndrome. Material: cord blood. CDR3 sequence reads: CASSPRTGSSYEQYF. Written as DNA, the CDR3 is TGTGCCAGCAGTCCGCGGACAGGGAGCTCCTACGAGCAGTACTTC.